The 15 T cell receptor beta chains below come from one sample, sequenced in a study of T cell responses to AZD1222 COVID-19 vaccine. Libraries were prepared by immunoSEQ multiplex PCR; TCRdb keeps only in-frame clonotypes and omits some of them. Here the sample spans approximately 100,000 clones, about 86% being singletons. The sample was peripheral blood, taken on day 0 of AZD1222 vaccination. Receptor source: an adult in good health.

The chain has TRBV29-1 and TRBJ1-2; D call uncertain. The CDR3 is 12 residues long. Germline CDR1 reads SQVTM; CDR2 reads ANQGSEA. The V gene lost 5 bases and the J gene lost 7 bases, with 14 bases spanning the gap. CDR3 in DNA: TGCAGCGTTTACAGAGTAAGAGGTGGCTACACCTTC. It specifies CSVYRVRGGYTF.

The chain employs TRBV5-6 and TRBJ2-1; D perhaps matches TRBD1 (6 bases). V was pared by 1 base and J by 3 bases, with 14 bases between. The germline CDR1 and CDR2 sequences are SGHDT and YYEEEE. This CDR3 is 16 amino acids long. The CDR3 nucleotides are TGTGCCAGCAGCTTGATGGCAGGGGATCTCTACAATGAGCAGTTCTTC. It yields the protein CASSLMAGDLYNEQFF.

The CDR3 protein is CASSLGGSGRANNEQFF. The CDR3 bases are TGTGCCAGCAGCTTAGGAGGTAGCGGGAGGGCCAACAATGAGCAGTTCTTC. This chain connects TRBV7-2 to TRBJ2-1; 11 bases agree with TRBD2. The germline V gene has CDR1 SGHTA and CDR2 FQGNSA. J gave up 5 bases and V 1 base, and 7 bases lay outside the gene matches. This CDR3 has 17 residues.

This clone was seen a few times. The V and J genes are TRBV18 and TRBJ1-3; TRBD1 matches at 11 bases. The ends lost 2 bases at V and 8 bases at J; junction bases unmatched: 5. The CDR3 is 15 residues long. Germline V gene sequence: CDR1 KGHSH, CDR2 LQKENI. CDR3 protein: CASSPSGQGADTIYF. CDR3 sequence (DNA): TGTGCCAGCTCACCATCCGGACAGGGGGCAGACACCATATATTTT.

The table lists this clone with a few counts. The chain employs TRBV7-9 and TRBJ1-5; no clear D. Per the germline V gene, CDR1 is SEHNR and CDR2 is FQNEAQ (reference sequence). This CDR3 contains 12 residues. Trimming pared 1 base from V and 11 bases from J, leaving 9 bases between. This CDR3 is CASSLDARAQHF. The CDR3 coding sequence is TGTGCCAGCAGCTTAGACGCGCGGGCCCAGCATTTT.

This rearrangement joins TRBV9 to TRBJ1-3, with 7 bases matching TRBD1. V was clipped by 4 bases and J by 6 bases; unmatched bases: 10. There are 15 residues in the CDR3. Germline V lookup: CDR1 SGDLS, CDR2 YYNGEE. CDR3 residues: CASSLMTGRENTIYF. The CDR3, as DNA: TGTGCCAGCAGCCTCATGACAGGGCGGGAAAACACCATATATTTT.

The chain recombines TRBV6-2 or TRBV6-3 with TRBJ2-1; D unclear. Trimming shortened V by 2 bases and J by 6 bases, and 2 bases separated the two germline ends. The CDR3 loop spans 11 amino acids. The germline CDR1 and CDR2 sequences are MNHEY and SVGEGT. This chain's CDR3 is CASSYTNEQFF. CDR3 bases: TGTGCCAGCAGTTACACCAATGAGCAGTTCTTC.

The chain has TRBV7-9 and TRBJ2-7; 9 positions agree with TRBD2. The CDR3 is 16 residues long. The junction had 8 bases not matched to a gene; V was cut back by 5 bases and J by 0 bases. Looked up from germline, CDR1 is SEHNR and CDR2 is FQNEAQ (reference sequence). The CDR3 loop is CASSPSGALSSYEQYF. In DNA form, the CDR3 reads TGTGCCAGCAGCCCTAGCGGGGCTTTAAGCTCCTACGAGCAGTACTTC.

This clone was detected once. The chain recombines TRBV28 with TRBJ2-1, with 16 bases fitting TRBD2. This CDR3 region has 16 residues. Germline CDR1 and CDR2: MDHEN and SYDVKM. Trimming took 7 bases from V and 8 from J; bases not matched to a gene: 8. CDR3 region: CASNLPGTSGRDEQFF. The CDR3, as DNA: TGTGCCAGCAACCTACCCGGGACTAGCGGGAGGGATGAGCAGTTCTTC.

The chain couples TRBV27 to TRBJ2-7, with a tentative D call TRBD2 (5 bases). CDR3 length equals 14 residues. Germline assignment: CDR1 MNHEY and CDR2 SMNVEV (reference sequence). With 5 bases removed from V and 2 bases from J, the gap between germline ends came to 13 bases. DNA of the CDR3: TGTGCCAGCAGTCGGTCCGCACTAGCCTACGAGCAGTACTTC. Its translation is CASSRSALAYEQYF.

This rearrangement joins TRBV2 to TRBJ2-2; TRBD2 matches at 10 bases. The germline V gene encodes CDR1 SNHLY and CDR2 FYNNEI. Trimming cost V 4 bases and J 0 bases; bases outside gene matches: 5. The CDR3 extends over 17 amino acids. The CDR3 is CASSVGTSASNTGELFF. CDR3 coding DNA: TGTGCCAGCAGTGTAGGGACTAGCGCCTCGAACACCGGGGAGCTGTTTTTT.

The chain employs TRBV5-5 and TRBJ1-4; a possible D gene is TRBD1 (5 bases). The CDR3 spans 16 residues. The V end was cut by 2 bases, the J end by 7 bases, with 18 bases between. Germline values: CDR1 SGHKS, CDR2 YYEKEE (reference sequence). CDR3 loop: CASSFLPGSQGEKLFF. The DNA of the CDR3 is TGTGCCAGCAGCTTCCTACCAGGGTCCCAAGGTGAAAAACTGTTTTTT. Based on the CDR3 plus reference TRBV5-5 and TRBJ1-4, the full variable domain is DAGVTQSPTHLIKTRGQQVTLRCSPISGHKSVSWYQQVLGQGPQFIFQYYEKEERGRGNFPDRFSARQFPNYSSELNVNALLLGDSALYLCASSFLPGSQGEKLFFGSGTQLSVL.

A single count supports this clone. The chain links TRBV19 to TRBJ2-3, with a tentative D call TRBD2 (6 bases). V lost 1 base, J lost 0 bases, and 11 bases lay in between. This CDR3 spans 16 amino acids. Germline V gene lookup returns CDR1 LNHDA and CDR2 SQIVND (reference sequence). In DNA form, the CDR3 reads TGTGCCAGTAGTATAGTGGGTAGCGGTAGCACAGATACGCAGTATTTT. Residues: CASSIVGSGSTDTQYF.

The chain carries TRBV7-8 and TRBJ2-7; TRBD2 matches at 10 bases. This CDR3 comprises 15 residues. The V segment lost 2 bases and the J segment 4 bases; nucleotides outside the gene matches: 5. Germline V gives CDR1 SGHVS, CDR2 FQNEAQ. The CDR3 nucleotides read TGTGCCAGCAGCTTAAGGACTAGCGGAACGTACGAGCAGTACTTC. It codes for CASSLRTSGTYEQYF.

The chain recombines TRBV19 with TRBJ2-1; D call uncertain. This CDR3 spans 14 amino acids. Trimming removed 5 bases from V and 6 bases from J, with 14 bases in between. Germline V gives CDR1 LNHDA, CDR2 SQIVND (reference sequence). CDR3 DNA: TGTGCCAGTAGTCCCTGGGGTCCCACCAATGAGCAGTTCTTC. Protein product: CASSPWGPTNEQFF. The whole variable domain, filled in from reference TRBV19 and TRBJ2-1, reads DGGITQSPKYLFRKEGQNVTLSCEQNLNHDAMYWYRQDPGQGLRLIYYSQIVNDFQKGDIAEGYSVSREKKESFPLTVTSAQKNPTAFYLCASSPWGPTNEQFFGPGTRLTVL.